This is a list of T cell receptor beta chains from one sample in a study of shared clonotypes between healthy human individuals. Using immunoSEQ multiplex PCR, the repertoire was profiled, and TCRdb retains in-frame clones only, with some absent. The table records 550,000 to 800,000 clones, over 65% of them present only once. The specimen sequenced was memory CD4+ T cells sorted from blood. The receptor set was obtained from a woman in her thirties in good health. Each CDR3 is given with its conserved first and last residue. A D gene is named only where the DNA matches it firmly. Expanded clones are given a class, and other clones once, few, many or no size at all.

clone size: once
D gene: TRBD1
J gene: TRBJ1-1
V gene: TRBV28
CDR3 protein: CASQPGGNTEAFF
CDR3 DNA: TGTGCCAGTCAGCCAGGGGGTAACACTGAAGCTTTCTTT

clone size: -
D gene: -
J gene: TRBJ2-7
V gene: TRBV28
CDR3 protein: CASSRKRPWGDEQYF
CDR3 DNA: TGTGCCAGCAGCCGGAAGCGGCCTTGGGGGGACGAGCAGTACTTC

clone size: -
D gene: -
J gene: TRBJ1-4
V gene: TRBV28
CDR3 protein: CASSGQTYEKLFF
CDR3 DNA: TGTGCCAGTTCCGGACAGACCTACGAAAAACTGTTTTTT

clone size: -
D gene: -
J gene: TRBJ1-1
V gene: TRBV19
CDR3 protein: CASSKVLNTEAFF
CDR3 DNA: TGTGCCAGTAGTAAAGTCTTGAACACTGAAGCTTTCTTT

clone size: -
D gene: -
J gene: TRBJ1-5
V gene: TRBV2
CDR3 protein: CASSEGSSHSNQPQHF
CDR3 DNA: TGTGCCAGCAGTGAGGGTTCCTCTCATAGCAATCAGCCCCAGCATTTT

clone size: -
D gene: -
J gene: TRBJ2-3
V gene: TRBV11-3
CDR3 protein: CASSESLGNSTDTQYF
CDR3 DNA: TGTGCCAGCAGCGAATCGTTGGGGAATAGCACAGATACGCAGTATTTT

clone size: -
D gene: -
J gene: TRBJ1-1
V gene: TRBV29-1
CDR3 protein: CSDEDGGF
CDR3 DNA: TGCAGCGACGAGGACGGAGGTTTT

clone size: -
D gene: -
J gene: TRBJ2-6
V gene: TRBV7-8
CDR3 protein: CASSLQGYSGANVLTF
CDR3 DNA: TGTGCCAGCAGCCTACAGGGTTACTCTGGGGCCAACGTCCTGACTTTC

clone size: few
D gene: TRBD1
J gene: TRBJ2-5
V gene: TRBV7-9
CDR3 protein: CASSQTPGQGAETQYF
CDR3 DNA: TGTGCCAGCAGCCAAACCCCGGGACAGGGGGCGGAGACCCAGTACTTC

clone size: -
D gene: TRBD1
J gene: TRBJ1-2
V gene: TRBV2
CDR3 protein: CASSYRGRGRGYTF
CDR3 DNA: TGTGCCAGCAGTTACAGGGGGCGCGGACGCGGCTACACCTTC

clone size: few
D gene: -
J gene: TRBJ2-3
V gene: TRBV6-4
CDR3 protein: CASSVGVRGTDTQYF
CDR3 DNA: TGTGCCAGCAGTGTAGGGGTTCGTGGCACAGATACGCAGTATTTT

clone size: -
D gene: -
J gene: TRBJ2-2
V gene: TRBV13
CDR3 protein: CASSAGTLDPGELFF
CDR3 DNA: TGTGCCAGCAGCGCCGGGACATTGGACCCCGGGGAGCTGTTTTTT

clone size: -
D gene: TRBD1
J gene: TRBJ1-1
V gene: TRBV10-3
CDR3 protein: CAIRDRESGTEAFF
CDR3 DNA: TGTGCCATCAGAGACAGGGAGTCGGGCACTGAAGCTTTCTTT

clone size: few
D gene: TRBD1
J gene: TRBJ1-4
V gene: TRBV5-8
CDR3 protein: CASSGGQGGQGKLFF
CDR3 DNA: TGTGCCAGCAGCGGGGGACAGGGGGGACAAGGAAAACTGTTTTTT